These 28 T cell receptor beta chains originate from one sample sequenced in a study of vaccination effects on CD4 cells after COVID-19. Sequencing was preceded by expansion of antigen-specific CD4+ T cells with viral peptide pools in the ViraFEST assay. Isolating CD4+ T cells followed approximately ten days of culture. The infection with SARS-CoV-2 (confirmed by PCR) occurred in this person between March and December 2020. No antigen has been assigned to these receptors. Generated by immunoSEQ multiplex PCR, the TCRdb table keeps only in-frame clones and is missing some. In the table there are 15,000 to 20,000 clones, around four fifths of which are singletons. The starting material was CD4+ T cells from PBMCs cultured with SARS-CoV-2 spike peptides, obtained before COVID-19 vaccination. The receptors were gathered from a human donor who had a prior SARS-CoV-2 infection.

This clone was seen only a few times. The chain has TRBV29-1 and TRBJ2-1; D assignment may be TRBD1 or TRBD2 (6 bases each). Trimming pared 7 bases from V and 2 bases from J, leaving 21 bases between. CDR3 size: 16 residues. The germline gives CDR1 SQVTM, CDR2 ANQGSEA. Here the CDR3 reads CSGGAGWGMTYNEQFF. The CDR3 nucleotides are TGCAGCGGGGGGGCAGGGTGGGGAATGACCTACAATGAGCAGTTCTTC.

This clone was seen just once. The V and J genes are TRBV10-3 and TRBJ1-4; D is perhaps TRBD1 (5 bases). V was trimmed by 2 bases and J by 7 bases, leaving 17 bases between them. The CDR3 consists of 16 residues. Germline V lookup: CDR1 ENHRY, CDR2 SYGVKD. The CDR3 DNA reads as TGTGCCATCAGTGAGCATGGGTCCACAGGTACTGAAAAACTGTTTTTT. It codes for CAISEHGSTGTEKLFF.

The chain recombines TRBV9 with TRBJ2-3; TRBD1 is a possible D gene (6 bases). Per the germline V gene, CDR1 is SGDLS and CDR2 is YYNGEE. This CDR3 spans 15 amino acids. Trimming pared 2 bases from V and 0 bases from J, leaving 10 bases between. The CDR3: CASSVLQGSTDTQYF. CDR3 DNA: TGTGCCAGCAGCGTGCTACAGGGTAGCACAGATACGCAGTATTTT.

The chain carries TRBV7-9 and TRBJ2-1; TRBD1 agrees at 8 bases. Germline trimming cut 4 bases from V and 4 bases from J; bases unmatched to any gene: 0. This CDR3 contains 13 residues. CDR1 SEHNR and CDR2 FQNEAQ come from the germline V gene (reference sequence). The DNA of the CDR3 is TGTGCCAGCAGCTGGACAGGGTACAATGAGCAGTTCTTC. As protein: CASSWTGYNEQFF.

The CDR3 region is CASSLASSQETQYF. In DNA, the CDR3 is TGTGCCAGCAGCTTAGCGAGCAGTCAAGAGACCCAGTACTTC. The gene calls are TRBV7-2 and TRBJ2-5; D is unresolved. The CDR3 extends over 14 amino acids. Deletions cut 0 bases from V and 2 bases from J, with 7 bases between. Germline V gene lookup returns CDR1 SGHTA and CDR2 FQGNSA.

This chain uses TRBV27 with TRBJ1-2; maybe TRBD1 (6 bases). This CDR3 has 14 amino acids. The V gene lost 8 bases and the J gene lost 2 bases, with 15 bases spanning the gap. Germline CDR1 MNHEY, CDR2 SMNVEV (reference sequence). DNA of the CDR3: TGTGCCAGCGGCAGGGGCCCGGCCAACTATGGCTACACCTTC. Translating it yields CASGRGPANYGYTF.

The J gene is TRBJ1-2, the V gene TRBV9; maybe TRBD1 (5 bases). CDR1 and CDR2 from the germline V gene are SGDLS and YYNGEE. The CDR3 is 15 amino acids. Trimming removed 4 bases from V and 5 bases from J, with 18 bases in between. CDR3 region: CASSRTTVPGYGYTF. For the CDR3, the DNA is TGTGCCAGCAGCAGAACGACAGTCCCGGGATATGGCTACACCTTC.

This chain uses TRBV5-1 with TRBJ1-1; the match to TRBD1 covers 8 bases. J lost 5 bases, V lost 5 bases, and 8 bases had no gene match. CDR3 length equals 14 residues. Germline V gives CDR1 SGHRS, CDR2 YFSETQ. CDR3 residues: CASSTGQGETEAFF. In DNA form, the CDR3 reads TGCGCCAGCAGTACAGGACAGGGTGAGACTGAAGCTTTCTTT.

The V call is TRBV30, the J call TRBJ2-1; TRBD2 might be the D (6 bases). Trimming removed 0 bases from V and 9 bases from J, with 27 bases in between. The germline gives CDR1 GTSNPN, CDR2 SVGIG (reference sequence). This CDR3 spans 18 amino acids. The CDR3 spells CAWSVRAGSTRWTGEQFF. Written as DNA, the CDR3 is TGTGCCTGGAGTGTAAGGGCGGGGTCCACACGGTGGACGGGTGAGCAGTTCTTC. Full variable domain (remainder filled in from reference TRBV30 and TRBJ2-1): SQTIHQWPATLVQPVGSPLSLECTVEGTSNPNLYWYRQAAGRGLQLLFYSVGIGQISSEVPQNLSASRPQDRQFILSSKKLLLSDSGFYLCAWSVRAGSTRWTGEQFFGPGTRLTVL.

This chain links TRBV7-6 with TRBJ1-6, with D unclear. Germline V gene lookup returns CDR1 SGHVS and CDR2 FNYEAQ. The CDR3 is made up of 15 amino acids. V was shortened by 1 base and J by 7 bases, with 11 bases between the two germline ends. The CDR3: CASSLGDSGNSPLHF. DNA of the CDR3: TGTGCCAGCAGCTTAGGTGATTCGGGGAATTCACCCCTCCACTTT.

This chain uses TRBV6-5 with TRBJ2-7, with 9 bases fitting TRBD2. The junction had 11 bases not matched to a gene; V was cut back by 8 bases and J by 6 bases. CDR3 length equals 14 residues. The germline V gene has CDR1 MNHEY and CDR2 SVGAGI. The CDR3 protein is CASRPRWREGEQYF. The CDR3 nucleotides are TGTGCCAGCCGGCCCCGTTGGCGGGAGGGCGAGCAGTACTTC.

The sample holds one count of this clone. This rearrangement joins TRBV3-1 (or the pseudogene TRBV3-2) to TRBJ2-7, with D tentatively TRBD1 (5 bases). This CDR3 region has 14 residues. Germline V gives CDR1 LGHDT, CDR2 YNNKEL (reference sequence). V dropped 0 bases and J dropped 4 bases, with 10 bases sitting between them. CDR3 DNA sequence: TGTGCCAGCAGCCAAGAAGGGGTCCGGTACGAGCAGTACTTC. Translation: CASSQEGVRYEQYF.

This clone occurred a few times. DNA for the CDR3: TGTGCCAGCAGCCCTTGGACGGGGAACACTGAAGCTTTCTTT. Protein: CASSPWTGNTEAFF. The rearrangement uses TRBV9 and TRBJ1-1; D is ambiguous. The CDR3 is 14 residues long. V was clipped by 4 bases and J by 1 base, with 11 bases between them. CDR1 and CDR2 (germline): SGDLS, YYNGEE.

The chain has TRBV5-1 and TRBJ2-7; 8 bases map to TRBD1. The CDR3 sequence is 15 residues long. Germline V gene data show CDR1 as SGHRS and CDR2 as YFSETQ. The ends lost 8 bases at V and 6 bases at J; junction bases unmatched: 16. CDR3: CASNRRAGGAGEQYF. The CDR3 DNA reads as TGCGCCAGTAACCGTAGGGCAGGGGGCGCGGGCGAGCAGTACTTC.

The chain links TRBV7-9 to TRBJ1-1; D uncertain. Germline CDR1 SEHNR, CDR2 FQNEAQ (reference sequence). The CDR3 length is 14 residues. V lost 1 base and J 3 bases, leaving 9 bases between the germline ends. The CDR3 DNA reads TGTGCCAGCAGCTTAGTAGGGAGGTACACTGAAGCTTTCTTT. It yields the protein CASSLVGRYTEAFF.

The rearrangement uses TRBV10-3 and TRBJ1-2; D remains unclear. The V and J ends lost 3 bases and 4 bases respectively, with 6 bases between them. Germline CDR1 and CDR2: ENHRY and SYGVKD. The CDR3 is made up of 12 amino acids. The CDR3 is CAISDSLYGYTF. The DNA for the CDR3 is TGTGCCATCAGTGACAGCCTCTATGGCTACACCTTC.

This clone turned up a few times. The DNA of the CDR3 is TGTGCCAGCAGCCCCGGGACTAGCCTCCCAGATACGCAGTATTTT. It translates to CASSPGTSLPDTQYF. The chain is built from TRBV5-4 and TRBJ2-3, with TRBD2 identical over 9 bases. Germline V lookup: CDR1 SGHNT, CDR2 YYREEE (reference sequence). V lost 4 bases and J lost 4; bases outside the gene matches: 7. The length of the CDR3 is 15 residues.

This clone was seen only once. This rearrangement joins TRBV6-1 to TRBJ2-2; D is ambiguous. Trimming shortened V by 2 bases and J by 1 base, and 5 bases separated the two germline ends. CDR1 is MNHNS, CDR2 SASEGT, per germline. The CDR3 has 14 amino acids. The CDR3 coding sequence is TGTGCCAGCAGTGAACAAGGGAACACCGGGGAGCTGTTTTTT. Amino acid sequence: CASSEQGNTGELFF.

This clone is a singleton in its sample. The chain couples TRBV6-5 to TRBJ1-6; D unresolved. The CDR3 spans 16 residues. Germline V gene data show CDR1 as MNHEY and CDR2 as SVGAGI. V was cut by 4 bases and J by 0 bases, with 10 bases left in between. The CDR3 region is CASSLTPSSYNSPLHF. The CDR3 DNA reads TGTGCCAGCAGTTTGACACCGAGCTCCTATAATTCACCCCTCCACTTT.

The gene calls are TRBV19 and TRBJ1-2; D perhaps matches TRBD1 (6 bases). CDR1 and CDR2 (germline): LNHDA, SQIVND (reference sequence). This CDR3 is 15 amino acids long. Trimming removed 3 bases at V and 4 bases at J, with 15 bases between. DNA of the CDR3: TGTGCCAGTAGTATCGGGCGGGGGGCCGGCTATGGCTACACCTTC. As protein: CASSIGRGAGYGYTF. Based on the CDR3 plus reference TRBV19 and TRBJ1-2, the full variable domain is DGGITQSPKYLFRKEGQNVTLSCEQNLNHDAMYWYRQDPGQGLRLIYYSQIVNDFQKGDIAEGYSVSREKKESFPLTVTSAQKNPTAFYLCASSIGRGAGYGYTFGSGTRLTVV.

V gene TRBV25-1 combines with J gene TRBJ2-7, with no clear D. Germline CDR1 is MGHDK and CDR2 is SYGVNS. With 3 bases removed from V and 5 bases from J, the gap between germline ends came to 11 bases. This CDR3 comprises 13 residues. CDR3: CASSDLAGHEQYF. DNA for the CDR3: TGTGCCAGCAGTGATCTGGCCGGCCACGAGCAGTACTTC.

V is TRBV4-3 and J is TRBJ2-7, with D unclear. V lost 1 base and J lost 3, with 13 bases in between. This CDR3 has 15 residues. Germline CDR1 LGHNA, CDR2 YSLEER. DNA for the CDR3: TGCGCCAGCAGCCAAGGGGCTAGTTATGGCTACGAGCAGTACTTC. Translating it yields CASSQGASYGYEQYF.

Only one count was recorded for this clone. The V call is TRBV12-3 or TRBV12-4, the J call TRBJ1-2, with TRBD1 as a possible D gene (5 bases). Trimming took off 2 bases at V and 8 bases at J, with 9 bases between the two ends. CDR3 length equals 12 residues. The CDR3 DNA is TGTGCCAGCAGTTTAACAGGTTCCGGCTACACCTTC. It codes for CASSLTGSGYTF.

The chain links TRBV11-3 to TRBJ2-5; D is uncertain. The V end lost 5 bases, the J end lost 5 bases, and 6 bases lay between the germline ends. The CDR3 runs 11 residues. Germline V gene data show CDR1 as SGHNT and CDR2 as YENEEA. The CDR3 nucleotides are TGTGCCAGCAGCCTCCAGGAGACCCAGTACTTC. Its translation is CASSLQETQYF.

This rearrangement joins TRBV10-3 to TRBJ2-2; TRBD1 matches at 7 bases. Per the germline V gene, CDR1 is ENHRY and CDR2 is SYGVKD. The V and J ends lost 8 bases and 6 bases, in that order; junction bases with no gene match: 6. The CDR3 has 13 residues. This CDR3 is CAIGQDRSGELFF. The CDR3 nucleotides read TGTGCCATCGGACAGGACAGGTCCGGGGAGCTGTTTTTT.

The rearrangement joins TRBV19 to TRBJ1-1, with 8 bases aligning to TRBD1. Germline V CDR1 and CDR2: LNHDA, SQIVND (reference sequence). J gave up 3 bases and V 6 bases, and 3 bases lay outside the gene matches. The CDR3 length is 13 residues. CDR3 DNA sequence: TGTGCCAGTAGGGGACAGGCCTACACTGAAGCTTTCTTT. It yields the protein CASRGQAYTEAFF.

The rearrangement joins TRBV5-1 to TRBJ2-1; D tentatively reads TRBD1 or TRBD2 (7 bases each). The germline V and J ends were trimmed by 4 bases and 8 bases, with 16 bases remaining between them. Per the germline V gene, CDR1 is SGHRS and CDR2 is YFSETQ. The CDR3 is 14 amino acids. The CDR3 protein is CASSPGQRGDEQFF. The CDR3 region has the DNA TGCGCCAGCAGCCCGGGACAGCGGGGCGATGAGCAGTTCTTC.

Here the CDR3 reads CASSDTGQGSGGYTF. The CDR3 DNA sequence: TGTGCCAGCAGTGATACGGGACAGGGGTCTGGTGGCTACACCTTC. The V gene is TRBV2, the J gene TRBJ1-2, with TRBD1 matching over 10 bases. V was clipped by 3 bases and J by 7 bases; unmatched bases: 8. This CDR3 is built from 15 residues. The V gene's germline CDR1 is SNHLY and CDR2 FYNNEI.